This TCR beta chain was recorded in a study of monozygotic twins with inflammatory bowel disease. Each of the TCR libraries took about 3,500 ng of total RNA. Researchers put TCRalpha and TCRbeta cDNA through two nested PCRs lasting about 17 and 10 cycles. From its re-call of the 5' RACE reads, TCRdb lists each CDR3 protein once, without DNA. This sample lists more than 300,000 distinct CDR3 sequences; its ten largest clones have approximately 2.8%. The germline V gene encodes CDR1 SQVTM and CDR2 ANQGSEA. This CDR3 contains 11 residues. This receptor was taken from a human donor with ulcerative colitis or Crohn's disease, or a healthy co-twin of an affected twin (not recorded which). The chain uses TRBV29-1 and TRBJ2-3. Sample: blood. The CDR3 is CSVVGTDTQYF.